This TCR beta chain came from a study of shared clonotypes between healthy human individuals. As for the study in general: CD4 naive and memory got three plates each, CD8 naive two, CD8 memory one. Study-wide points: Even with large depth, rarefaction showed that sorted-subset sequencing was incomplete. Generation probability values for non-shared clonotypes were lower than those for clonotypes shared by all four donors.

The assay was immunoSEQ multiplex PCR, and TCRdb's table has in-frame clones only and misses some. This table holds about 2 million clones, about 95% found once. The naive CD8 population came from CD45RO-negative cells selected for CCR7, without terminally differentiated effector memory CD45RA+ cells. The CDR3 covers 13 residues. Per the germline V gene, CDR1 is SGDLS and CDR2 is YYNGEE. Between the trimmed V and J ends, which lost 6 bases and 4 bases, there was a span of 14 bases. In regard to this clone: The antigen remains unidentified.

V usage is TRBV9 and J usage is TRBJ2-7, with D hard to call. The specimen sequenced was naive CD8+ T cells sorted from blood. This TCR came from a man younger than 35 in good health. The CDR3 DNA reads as TGTGCCAGCACCGTCCTTACCGGGTACGAGCAGTACTTC. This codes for CASTVLTGYEQYF.